The present T cell receptor (beta chain) was sequenced within a study of control samples from healthy donors and cancer patients. The assay was immunoSEQ multiplex PCR, and TCRdb's table has in-frame clones only and misses some. This sample has about 140,000 clones, with about 90% found just once. Germline V gives CDR1 SGHDT, CDR2 YYEEEE. Trimming removed 2 bases at V and 10 bases at J, with 11 bases between. CDR3 length: 12 residues. The genes are TRBV5-6 and TRBJ2-3; the D gene is possibly TRBD2 (6 bases). Sequencing was carried out using blood. The TCR comes from a man aged 18-30 years in good health. In nucleotides, the CDR3 is TGTGCCAGCAGCTTCCTAGCGCCTCCGCAGTATTTT. This codes for CASSFLAPPQYF.